This T cell receptor (beta chain) was recorded in a study of blood T cell repertoires in COVID-19. At the level of the study: Collection of acute and convalescent COVID-19 samples took place in the United States, Italy and Spain. The cDNA or gDNA used as material had been derived from T cells, B-cell-depleted T cells, or PBMCs.

Recruitment covered roughly 22 US areas and drew participants whose ages spanned about 18 to 90 years. CDR1 is WSHSY and CDR2 is SAAADI in the germline V gene. V shed 0 bases and J 1 base; nucleotides not matched to a gene: 6. This CDR3 contains 16 residues. This clone came up once. The assay was immunoSEQ multiplex PCR, and TCRdb's table has in-frame clones only and misses some. The sample yields about 280,000 clones, around 90% seen once. The sequence came from a young woman with acute COVID-19. V gene TRBV10-2 combines with J gene TRBJ2-7; TRBD1 matches 7 bases. Sequencing input: PBMCs or T cells enriched from blood (not recorded which). The CDR3, as DNA: TGCGCCAGCAGTGAGTCAACAACAGGGGTTTCCTACGAGCAGTACTTC. It specifies CASSESTTGVSYEQYF.